The clone carrying this T cell receptor beta chain was detected only once. Its target is not known. This record comes from a study of somatic mutations in cytotoxic T cells in rheumatoid arthritis. Overall study: Blood samples of about 29 ml were drawn from patients (in EDTA) right after diagnosis and before any treatment.

Repertoires were generated with immunoSEQ multiplex PCR, while TCRdb's copy carries only in-frame clones and drops some. The table records more than 11,000 clones, roughly 72% of them present only once. The CDR3 totals 15 residues. The germline gives CDR1 MNHEY, CDR2 SVGAGI. J lost 9 bases, V lost 4 bases, and 8 bases had no gene match. Study-wide results and caveats: CD8+ T-cell clonality showed no significant difference between rheumatoid arthritis patients and age-matched healthy controls.

This chain connects TRBV6-5 to TRBJ2-1; 11 bases map to TRBD2. The sequenced material came from CD8+ T cells sorted from blood. The TCR was taken from an adult with rheumatoid arthritis. The CDR3 nucleotides read TGTGCCAGCAGTTGGGGGACTAGCGGTTTTATTGAGCAGTTCTTC. This gives the protein CASSWGTSGFIEQFF.